This entry lists 30 T cell receptor beta chains sequenced from one sample in a study of CXCR3-negative and CXCR3-positive naive CD8 T cells. These TCRs are of unknown antigen specificity. Points from the study as a whole: In CXCR3-positive naive cells, the TRB CDR3s were more hydrophobic than in CXCR3-negative naive cells.

The libraries of TRB cDNA were prepared using 5' RACE with UMI labels. TCRdb processed the 5' RACE reads again and assigns one entry to each CDR3 protein, with no DNA. The sample features around 160,000 distinct CDR3 sequences, with approximately 0.28% in its top ten. Input material: naive CXCR3+ CD8+ T cells from blood. The sample's subset: CD45RO-CCR7+CD27+CD95- naive CD8+ T cells expressing CXCR3 (TNR3+). The receptors were sampled from a human donor in good health. Some clones in this sample may be carry-over from other donors' samples.

The chain carries TRBV7-9 and TRBJ2-7; TCRdb outputs TRBD1, but without DNA this stays unchecked. Germline values: CDR1 SEHNR, CDR2 FQNEAQ (reference sequence). This CDR3 has 14 amino acids. The CDR3 here is CASSLEGTGYEQYF. The full variable domain, in which reference TRBV7-9 and TRBJ2-7 provide the parts outside the CDR3, is DTGVSQNPRHKITKRGQNVTFRCDPISEHNRLYWYRQTLGQGPEFLTYFQNEAQLEKSRLLSDRFSAERPKGSFSTLEIQRTEQGDSAMYLCASSLEGTGYEQYFGPGTRLTVT.

The CDR3 protein is CASSSYLGGYNEQFF. The gene calls are TRBV7-3 and TRBJ2-1; absent DNA, TCRdb's TRBD1 call cannot be checked. The V gene's germline CDR1 is SGHTA and CDR2 FQGTGA. The CDR3 consists of 15 residues. The variable domain in full, with the rest retrieved from reference TRBV7-3 and TRBJ2-1, is GAGVSQTPSNKVTEKGKYVELRCDPISGHTALYWYRQSLGQGPEFLIYFQGTGAADDSGLPNDRFFAVRPEGSVSTLKIQRTERGDSAVYLCASSSYLGGYNEQFFGPGTRLTVL.

The chain couples TRBV12-3 or TRBV12-4 to TRBJ2-1; TCRdb names TRBD1, which stays unverified in the absence of DNA. The CDR3 has 14 residues. CDR3 residues: CASSLGYRDHEQFF.

The chain has TRBV3-2 and TRBJ2-7; there is no DNA to check the TCRdb D call of TRBD2. TRBV3-2 is annotated as a pseudogene. The CDR3 is 16 amino acids. CDR3 in amino acids: CASSHELAGPTYEQYF.

The J gene is TRBJ2-1, the V gene TRBV7-9; TCRdb's D call, TRBD2, is unchecked because there is no DNA. The CDR3 contains 13 residues. Per the germline V gene, CDR1 is SEHNR and CDR2 is FQNEAQ (reference sequence). CDR3 sequence: CASSLELAVTQFF.

V is TRBV5-1 and J is TRBJ1-2; the D call of TRBD1 rests on TCRdb alone, since no DNA is present to check it. Germline V CDR1 and CDR2: SGHRS, YFSETQ. This CDR3 is built from 14 residues. The CDR3 sequence: CASSSPGTNYGYTF.

J is TRBJ2-1 and V is TRBV28; TCRdb calls TRBD1, which cannot be checked without DNA. CDR3 size: 16 residues. Germline V CDR1 and CDR2: MDHEN, SYDVKM. CDR3 loop: CASSFGGARISNEQFF.

The chain recombines TRBV7-2 with TRBJ2-7; the D gene TCRdb calls, TRBD2, cannot be checked with no DNA. CDR1 SGHTA and CDR2 FQGNSA come from the germline V gene. The CDR3 runs 17 residues. CDR3 loop: CASSLGGNSNWANEQYF.

CDR3 loop: CASSLAEGRYEQYF. V is TRBV28 and J is TRBJ2-7; without DNA, the TCRdb call of TRBD2 cannot be checked. Germline CDR1 is MDHEN and CDR2 is SYDVKM. The CDR3 length is 14 residues.

This chain uses TRBV7-3 with TRBJ1-1. The CDR3 consists of 15 residues. Germline V CDR1 and CDR2: SGHTA, FQGTGA. Here the CDR3 reads CASSLSPGGNTEAFF.

V usage is TRBV27 and J usage is TRBJ1-2; TCRdb outputs TRBD1, but without DNA this stays unchecked. This CDR3 comprises 13 residues. Germline V gene data show CDR1 as MNHEY and CDR2 as SMNVEV (reference sequence). This chain's CDR3 is CASRRQENYGYTF.

The chain is built from TRBV20-1 and TRBJ1-1; TCRdb outputs TRBD1, but without DNA this stays unchecked. Germline V gene data show CDR1 as DFQATT and CDR2 as SNEGSKA (reference sequence). The CDR3 sequence is 16 residues long. This CDR3 is CSASESLTGYYTEAFF.

The chain links TRBV29-1 to TRBJ2-1; TCRdb's D call, TRBD2, is unchecked because there is no DNA. This CDR3 has 14 amino acids. Germline assignment: CDR1 SQVTM and CDR2 ANQGSEA. This chain's CDR3 is CSAPAGGIYNEQFF.

The chain recombines TRBV9 with TRBJ2-1; as DNA is missing, the TRBD2 call by TCRdb cannot be tested. From germline, CDR1 is SGDLS and CDR2 YYNGEE. The CDR3 is made up of 14 amino acids. The CDR3 loop is CASSVGTNYNEQFF.

The chain couples TRBV28 to TRBJ2-1; there is no DNA to check the TCRdb D call of TRBD1. From germline, CDR1 is MDHEN and CDR2 SYDVKM. The CDR3 consists of 14 residues. CDR3 in amino acids: CASSFARRSNEQFF.

The V gene is TRBV14, the J gene TRBJ1-1; TCRdb names TRBD1, which stays unverified in the absence of DNA. Germline CDR1 reads SGHDN; CDR2 reads FVKESK. The CDR3 has 11 residues. Here the CDR3 reads CASSPQGRAFF.

The rearrangement uses TRBV28 and TRBJ2-7; TCRdb's D call of TRBD2 is untestable without DNA. The CDR3 spans 15 residues. Germline lookup yields CDR1 MDHEN and CDR2 SYDVKM. The CDR3 reads CASSPLGDSSYEQYF.

This chain joins TRBV5-1 and TRBJ2-1. The CDR3 covers 12 residues. From germline, CDR1 is SGHRS and CDR2 YFSETQ. CDR3 residues: CASSYGGDEQFF.

J is TRBJ2-7 and V is TRBV14. CDR1 and CDR2 (germline): SGHDN, FVKESK. The CDR3 consists of 13 residues. The CDR3 sequence: CASSQDSGNEQYF.

This chain joins TRBV7-9 and TRBJ1-2; TCRdb's D gene call, TRBD1, goes unchecked for lack of DNA. Germline CDR1 is SEHNR and CDR2 is FQNEAQ (reference sequence). The CDR3 is 13 residues long. CDR3: CASSKTGTYGYTF.

The genes are TRBV29-1 and TRBJ2-7; TCRdb's D call, TRBD2, is unchecked because there is no DNA. The length of the CDR3 is 14 residues. Germline CDR1 and CDR2: SQVTM and ANQGSEA. CDR3 sequence: CSVEGLAGVYEQYF.

The chain recombines TRBV6-5 with TRBJ1-1; TCRdb names TRBD1, which stays unverified in the absence of DNA. Germline CDR1 is MNHEY and CDR2 is SVGAGI. The CDR3 contains 15 residues. The CDR3 is CASSTPDTVNTEAFF.

J is TRBJ2-7 and V is TRBV7-9; TCRdb lists TRBD1, though no DNA is available to test this call. Germline-derived CDR1 and CDR2 are SEHNR and FQNEAQ (reference sequence). The length of the CDR3 is 13 residues. The CDR3 is CASSLTGSREQYF.

The chain employs TRBV29-1 and TRBJ2-7; the TCRdb D gene call, TRBD1, has no DNA to confirm it. Germline CDR1 reads SQVTM; CDR2 reads ANQGSEA. This CDR3 region has 17 residues. CDR3 in amino acids: CSVDGSTGSGPTYEQYF.

The rearrangement uses TRBV28 and TRBJ2-1; TCRdb proposes TRBD2, but this gene call is untestable without DNA. Germline V lookup: CDR1 MDHEN, CDR2 SYDVKM. The CDR3 has 15 residues. The CDR3 reads CASTRLAVDYNEQFF. Variable domain in full (rest from reference TRBV28 and TRBJ2-1): DVKVTQSSRYLVKRTGEKVFLECVQDMDHENMFWYRQDPGLGLRLIYFSYDVKMKEKGDIPEGYSVSREKKERFSLILESASTNQTSMYLCASTRLAVDYNEQFFGPGTRLTVL.

The chain joins TRBV7-3 to TRBJ2-3; absent DNA, TCRdb's TRBD1 call cannot be checked. Germline CDR1 and CDR2: SGHTA and FQGTGA. The CDR3 has 15 residues. CDR3 sequence reads: CASSSAGGNPDTQYF.

This sequence joins TRBV5-6 and TRBJ2-1. Germline V CDR1 and CDR2: SGHDT, YYEEEE. The CDR3 length is 13 residues. This CDR3 is CASSLAPYNEQFF.

The rearrangement uses TRBV10-1 and TRBJ2-7; no DNA is available, so the TRBD2 call from TCRdb remains unchecked. In germline, CDR1 is WNHNN, CDR2 SYGVQD (reference sequence). The CDR3 contains 12 residues. The chain's CDR3 is CASSEGGSEQYF.

V gene TRBV4-1 combines with J gene TRBJ2-1; TCRdb designates TRBD2, a call that cannot be tested without DNA. The CDR3 runs to 17 residues. The germline CDR1 and CDR2 sequences are MGHRA and YSYEKL. The CDR3: CASSQEGAGGDYNEQFF.

The rearrangement links TRBV7-3 to TRBJ2-4; TCRdb names TRBD1, which stays unverified in the absence of DNA. The CDR3 has 13 residues. Germline CDR1 reads SGHTA; CDR2 reads FQGTGA. The CDR3 region is CASSLGGDNIQYF.